The source of this T cell receptor (beta chain) is a study of cytomegalovirus exposure and HLA in healthy donors. At the level of the study: Unique TCRs numbering roughly 85 million, obtained from HLA-typed donors, made up an early data release.

Trimming took 5 bases from V and 5 from J; bases not matched to a gene: 10. CDR1 KGHSH and CDR2 LQKENI come from the germline V gene. This CDR3 is 16 amino acids long. Primers included in the PCR were 60 Vbeta and 13 Jbeta primers. TCRdb's copy holds only in-frame clones and misses some; the assay was immunoSEQ multiplex PCR. The sample comprises some 110,000 clones, over 65% of which are singletons, and more than 1.5% rests with the top ten. This chain links TRBV18 with TRBJ2-1; 9 positions match TRBD1. Material: PBMCs. The receptor was isolated from a woman aged 40-49 years in good health and CMV-seronegative. The CDR3 loop is CASSTQQGAGDNEQFF. The CDR3 coding sequence is TGTGCCAGCTCAACGCAACAGGGGGCGGGGGACAATGAGCAGTTCTTC.